Following are 10 T cell receptor beta chains from one sample sequenced in a study of cytomegalovirus exposure and HLA in healthy donors. Primers for the PCR totalled 60 Vbeta and 13 Jbeta. Sequencing used immunoSEQ multiplex PCR; TCRdb keeps in-frame clones, though not all of them. The data contain around 130,000 clones, 75% to 90% of them singletons. The sample consisted of PBMCs. The receptor source for this set is a female donor in good health and CMV-seronegative.

The rearrangement uses TRBV10-3 and TRBJ2-7; 8 positions match TRBD2. Germline V gives CDR1 ENHRY, CDR2 SYGVKD. Trimming cost V 3 bases and J 5 bases; bases outside gene matches: 6. The CDR3 has 14 amino acids. CDR3 in DNA: TGTGCCATCAGTGACCGGCGGGAGGACGACGAGCAGTACTTC. Residues: CAISDRREDDEQYF.

The J gene is TRBJ1-1, the V gene TRBV18, with D possibly being TRBD1 (6 bases). V was cut by 6 bases and J by 5 bases, with 13 bases left in between. Germline CDR1 KGHSH, CDR2 LQKENI. The CDR3 runs to 13 residues. CDR3 sequence: CASSPGGQTEAFF. For the CDR3, the DNA is TGTGCCAGCTCCCCGGGGGGCCAGACTGAAGCTTTCTTT.

The V and J genes are TRBV2 and TRBJ2-5, with 7 bases aligning to TRBD1. This CDR3 contains 15 residues. Germline CDR1 is SNHLY and CDR2 is FYNNEI. V lost 8 bases, J lost 4 bases, and 13 bases stayed unmatched. The CDR3 spells CASGLTTGRGETQYF. CDR3 in DNA: TGTGCCAGCGGGCTGACGACAGGGCGCGGAGAGACCCAGTACTTC.

The J gene is TRBJ1-2, the V gene TRBV27; 8 nucleotides match TRBD1. The V gene's germline CDR1 is MNHEY and CDR2 SMNVEV (reference sequence). This CDR3 has 15 residues. Trimming at V came to 9 bases and at J to 4 bases, leaving 13 bases not matched to a gene. Written as DNA, the CDR3 is TGTGCCAGTTCCAACCCCCGAACAGGGGGCTATGGCTACACCTTC. Translation gives CASSNPRTGGYGYTF.

This clone was recorded only once. The rearrangement links TRBV7-8 to TRBJ2-7; 8 bases map to TRBD2. Unmatched junction bases numbered 8, after V lost 5 bases and J lost 2 bases. The CDR3 runs to 15 residues. The germline V gene has CDR1 SGHVS and CDR2 FQNEAQ. For the CDR3, the DNA is TGTGCCAGCAGCCCAAATAGCGGGATTACCTACGAGCAGTACTTC. Translation gives CASSPNSGITYEQYF.

The V call is TRBV28, the J call TRBJ2-1, with TRBD2 identical over 7 bases. V shed 1 base and J 4 bases; nucleotides not matched to a gene: 7. Germline values: CDR1 MDHEN, CDR2 SYDVKM. The CDR3 is 16 amino acids. The CDR3 nucleotides are TGTGCCAGCAGTTTATTGAGTCTAGCGGTATACAATGAGCAGTTCTTC. Translated: CASSLLSLAVYNEQFF.

This chain connects TRBV6-1 to TRBJ2-7; no reliable D call. The ends were cut back, 1 base at V and 0 bases at J, with 13 bases in the middle. Germline CDR1 MNHNS, CDR2 SASEGT. CDR3 length: 16 residues. The CDR3 sequence: CASSEVRFLSSYEQYF. CDR3 nucleotide sequence: TGTGCCAGCAGTGAAGTCCGGTTCTTAAGCTCCTACGAGCAGTACTTC.

V is TRBV7-9 and J is TRBJ1-1; D is possibly TRBD1 (5 bases). V shed 3 bases and J shed 11 bases, with 13 bases lying between them. Looked up from germline, CDR1 is SEHNR and CDR2 is FQNEAQ (reference sequence). The CDR3 covers 12 residues. The CDR3 nucleotides are TGTGCCAGCAGCTTGTGGCCGAAGGGGGCTTTCTTT. Protein product: CASSLWPKGAFF.

The gene calls are TRBV5-4 and TRBJ1-2; 10 positions agree with TRBD1. Germline assignment: CDR1 SGHNT and CDR2 YYREEE (reference sequence). This CDR3 contains 17 residues. Trimming cost V 0 bases and J 6 bases; bases outside gene matches: 11. CDR3 DNA: TGTGCCAGCAGCTTGGTTGCGGGACAGGGGTTTTTGCATGGCTACACCTTC. Protein sequence: CASSLVAGQGFLHGYTF. The entire variable domain, with the rest obtained from reference TRBV5-4 and TRBJ1-2, is as follows: ETGVTQSPTHLIKTRGQQVTLRCSSQSGHNTVSWYQQALGQGPQFIFQYYREEENGRGNFPPRFSGLQFPNYSSELNVNALELDDSALYLCASSLVAGQGFLHGYTFGSGTRLTVV.

The J gene is TRBJ1-2, the V gene TRBV6-5; D is undetermined. Germline V lookup: CDR1 MNHEY, CDR2 SVGAGI. V lost 5 bases and J lost 9, with 16 bases in between. There are 13 residues in the CDR3. The CDR3 DNA reads TGTGCCAGCAGTCCCGTTCGGGATGCAAGCTACACCTTC. Protein sequence: CASSPVRDASYTF.